Included here is one T cell receptor beta chain sequence, with context. The data were taken from a study of blood T cell repertoires in COVID-19. The CDR3 consists of 13 residues. The V gene lost 0 bases and the J gene lost 8 bases, with 10 bases spanning the gap. Germline V gene sequence: CDR1 LGHDT, CDR2 YNNKEL (reference sequence). The data were produced by immunoSEQ multiplex PCR, yet TCRdb's version contains in-frame clones alone and is incomplete. The data hold 250,000 to 300,000 clones, with roughly 89% observed a single time. The TCR originated in a man aged 45-65 years with acute or convalescent COVID-19. The sequencing sample was made of peripheral blood. The chain employs TRBV3-1 (or the pseudogene TRBV3-2) and TRBJ1-2; D not certain. The CDR3 bases are TGTGCCAGCAGCCAAGAAAGCGGTGGCGGCTACACCTTC. Translating gives CASSQESGGGYTF.